Following are 11 T cell receptor beta chains from one sample sequenced in a study of blood T cell repertoires in COVID-19. TCRdb keeps only in-frame clones here, not all; method: immunoSEQ multiplex PCR. This sample has about 110,000 clones; 84% occur once, and the top ten carry around 15%. Input material: peripheral blood. The source of these receptors is a woman in her fifties or sixties with acute or convalescent COVID-19.

This sequence joins TRBV5-6 and TRBJ1-4, with D perhaps TRBD1 (5 bases). Trimming pared 1 base from V and 5 bases from J, leaving 9 bases between. Germline V gives CDR1 SGHDT, CDR2 YYEEEE. The CDR3 runs to 14 residues. The CDR3 DNA reads as TGTGCCAGCAGCTTGATTCAGGGAAATGAAAAACTGTTTTTT. Its translation is CASSLIQGNEKLFF.

The genes are TRBV5-1 and TRBJ2-3, with 12 bases aligning to TRBD2. Germline loops: CDR1 SGHRS, CDR2 YFSETQ. V dropped 3 bases and J dropped 3; count of bases not matched to a gene: 8. This CDR3 has 17 residues. The CDR3 nucleotides read TGCGCCAGCAGCTCGACTAGCGGGGGCGATTGGACAGATACGCAGTATTTT. This codes for CASSSTSGGDWTDTQYF.

This chain connects TRBV27 to TRBJ1-1; D remains ambiguous. Trimming took 6 bases from V and 1 from J, leaving 12 bases between them. Germline CDR1 is MNHEY and CDR2 is SMNVEV (reference sequence). This CDR3 comprises 14 residues. CDR3 bases: TGTGCCAGCAGGCGGGAGCCTTGGAACACTGAAGCTTTCTTT. Translated: CASRREPWNTEAFF.

This clone was recorded only once. The J gene is TRBJ2-3, the V gene TRBV6-6; 8 bases are shared with TRBD1. The trim removed 2 bases at V and 2 bases at J, leaving 6 bases unmatched. The CDR3 covers 16 residues. Per germline, CDR1 MNHNY and CDR2 SVGAGI (reference sequence). The CDR3 loop reads CASSYHRGAPTDTQYF. CDR3 bases: TGTGCCAGCAGTTACCACAGGGGGGCGCCCACAGATACGCAGTATTTT.

The V and J genes are TRBV29-1 and TRBJ2-6; D is possibly TRBD2 (5 bases). The CDR3 covers 14 residues. The V end lost 7 bases, the J end lost 4 bases, and 14 bases lay between the germline ends. Germline V gene data show CDR1 as SQVTM and CDR2 as ANQGSEA. CDR3 sequence: CSASRGEGANVLTF. For the CDR3, the DNA is TGCAGCGCATCTCGGGGAGAAGGGGCCAACGTCCTGACTTTC.

This clone came up a few times. The CDR3 DNA sequence: TGTGCCAGTAGCCGTAAACGTAGCGGGATCTCCCAAGAGACCCAGTACTTC. It translates to CASSRKRSGISQETQYF. The V gene is TRBV19, the J gene TRBJ2-5; TRBD2 aligns across 8 bases. Losses at the gene ends were 6 bases for V and 1 base for J; bases not matched to a gene: 13. Germline V gives CDR1 LNHDA, CDR2 SQIVND (reference sequence). The CDR3 runs 17 residues.

This clone was detected once. V is TRBV30 and J is TRBJ2-7; the match to TRBD1 covers 9 bases. CDR1 is GTSNPN, CDR2 SVGIG, per germline (reference sequence). The J segment lost 3 bases and the V segment lost 5 bases, leaving 8 bases of the junction unmatched. This CDR3 contains 14 residues. The CDR3 sequence: CAWGTGSGLYEQYF. As DNA, the CDR3 is TGTGCCTGGGGGACAGGGAGCGGACTCTACGAGCAGTACTTC.

This clone was picked up one time. J is TRBJ1-5 and V is TRBV3-1 (or the pseudogene TRBV3-2); 10 bases fit TRBD1. The CDR3 is 17 amino acids. The J segment lost 0 bases and the V segment lost 5 bases, leaving 7 bases of the junction unmatched. Germline assignment: CDR1 LGHDT and CDR2 YNNKEL (reference sequence). The CDR3 DNA reads TGTGCCAGCAGCTCGCTCGGGACAGGGGATAGCAATCAGCCCCAGCATTTT. The encoded protein is CASSSLGTGDSNQPQHF.

This chain links TRBV5-4 with TRBJ2-7; D might be TRBD2 (6 bases). CDR1 is SGHNT, CDR2 YYREEE, per germline (reference sequence). The CDR3 sequence is 15 residues long. The V gene lost 0 bases and the J gene lost 4 bases, with 14 bases spanning the gap. The chain's CDR3 is CASSLEEGGQYEQYF. The CDR3 DNA is TGTGCCAGCAGCTTGGAGGAGGGAGGCCAGTACGAGCAGTACTTC.

This sequence joins TRBV5-5 and TRBJ1-3, with D hard to call. Germline V gene data show CDR1 as SGHKS and CDR2 as YYEKEE (reference sequence). This CDR3 comprises 15 residues. V was pared by 4 bases and J by 0 bases, with 11 bases between. The CDR3 DNA is TGTGCCAGCAGCACCTCAGGTGCCTCTGGAAACACCATATATTTT. Its protein is CASSTSGASGNTIYF. Looking up the rest from reference TRBV5-5 and TRBJ1-3 gives the full variable domain: DAGVTQSPTHLIKTRGQQVTLRCSPISGHKSVSWYQQVLGQGPQFIFQYYEKEERGRGNFPDRFSARQFPNYSSELNVNALLLGDSALYLCASSTSGASGNTIYFGEGSWLTVV.

This clone was found a few times. The chain links TRBV11-2 to TRBJ1-2; no clear D gene. Trimming removed 1 base from V and 2 bases from J, with 11 bases in between. CDR3 length equals 15 residues. Germline V gene lookup returns CDR1 SGHAT and CDR2 FQNNGV. CDR3 in amino acids: CASSLGLSGNYGYTF. DNA for the CDR3: TGTGCCAGCAGCTTAGGGCTGTCCGGGAACTATGGCTACACCTTC.